This TCR beta chain emerged from a study of blood T cell repertoires in COVID-19 (dated by TCRdb to the early 2020s). Study-wide context: Collaborator samples came from the United States, Italy and Spain and covered acute and convalescent phases of COVID-19. The repertoires were released in a freely available public database meant as a resource for research on the immune response to SARS-CoV-2. Where HLA class I and class II types were available, the types were taken from metadata supplied by the sample provider, not from assay-based typing. Deeply sampled blood TCRbeta repertoires from subjects exposed to, actively infected with, or recovered from COVID-19 were included in the dataset. Samples came from the ongoing ImmuneRACE study (first 160 participants) plus 1,254 subjects from 6 global collaborators. Sample metadata almost always included a de-identified subject ID, COVID-19 status, age in years and sex. The material from the prospective study consisted of cDNA or gDNA derived from T cells, B-cell-depleted T cells, or PBMCs.

A word on this clone: This receptor's antigen is unknown. Nothing much larger sits one base from this clone, and base qualities are not available.

Whole blood was collected in K2EDTA tubes by collaborating institutions according to the institutions' own protocols. For TCRbeta analysis, collaborator samples were shipped as frozen whole blood, as isolated PBMCs, or as DNA extracted from either sample type. Its CDR3 holds 15 amino acids, cysteine through phenylalanine. Only the CDR3 DNA is retained, 45 bases long and in frame from the first base. CDR1 LNHDA and CDR2 SQIVND were looked up in the germline V gene (reference sequence). V was cut back by 4 bases and J by 5 bases, leaving a gap of 15 bases between them. TCRbeta CDR3 regions were amplified from genomic DNA using the immunoSEQ Assay, a bias-controlled multiplex PCR. Per the authors' processing: Within the assay, amplification of reference gene primers was used to estimate how many nucleated cells each sample contained. To quantify the absolute abundance of each unique TCRbeta CDR3 rearrangement, sequence reads were collapsed and filtered. For each sample, productive Simpson clonality was calculated as the square root of Simpson's diversity index over productive rearrangements. TCRdb limited this immuneACCESS table to in-frame rearrangements with V and J called. A share of clones is missing; checked studies link under half to unresolved V genes, and the rest is unexplained. Clone size and the V and J calls come from that table; the DNA yielded D and trimming. The sample yields 250,000 or so clones; roughly 80% were counted once. 3% to 4% of the sample comes from the top ten.

The investigation overall reported the following: The quantity of clinical and demographic metadata differed by source and by participant and was supplied without curation.

Sequencing was carried out using peripheral blood. This clonotype was obtained from a woman younger than 30 with acute or convalescent COVID-19. The chain couples TRBV19 to TRBJ2-1; TRBD2 is perhaps the D gene, given 6 matching bases. For the CDR3, the sequence is CASSTGLAPNNEQFF. The nucleotide sequence is TGTGCCAGTAGTACAGGGCTAGCGCCTAACAATGAGCAGTTCTTC.